This is a list of T cell receptor beta chains from one sample in a study of radiotherapy plus CTLA-4 blockade in lung cancer. The table came from immunoSEQ multiplex PCR; TCRdb's copy has only in-frame clones and leaves some out. The repertoire has 35,000 to 40,000 clones, 85% to 90% of them found once; the top ten carry about 5.6%. The sample in question was peripheral blood, obtained from a patient treated with radiotherapy plus ipilimumab. The receptors shown here come from a human donor with non-small cell lung cancer who had stable disease on radiotherapy plus ipilimumab. The CDR3 runs from the conserved cysteine through the conserved F or W. The order of the fields is D gene, J gene, V gene, clone size, CDR3 protein, CDR3 DNA. A D gene is named only where the DNA matches it firmly. Only some rows state a clone size, as once, few, many or a class for expanded clones.

D gene: NA; J gene: TRBJ2-7; V gene: TRBV7-2; clone size: NA; CDR3 protein: CASSLTVSPYEQYF; CDR3 DNA: TGTGCCAGCAGCCTGACAGTGTCCCCCTACGAGCAGTACTTC
D gene: TRBD2; J gene: TRBJ2-7; V gene: TRBV28; clone size: NA; CDR3 protein: CASSLSSSGMSYEQYF; CDR3 DNA: TGTGCCAGCAGTTTATCATCTAGCGGGATGTCCTACGAGCAGTACTTC
D gene: NA; J gene: TRBJ2-7; V gene: TRBV28; clone size: NA; CDR3 protein: CASSSAGLSYEQYF; CDR3 DNA: TGTGCCAGCAGTTCGGCAGGACTTTCCTACGAGCAGTACTTC
D gene: TRBD2; J gene: TRBJ2-1; V gene: TRBV7-8; clone size: NA; CDR3 protein: CASSTLVLAGGSYNEQFF; CDR3 DNA: TGTGCCAGCAGCACCCTGGTTCTAGCGGGAGGATCCTACAATGAGCAGTTCTTC
D gene: NA; J gene: TRBJ2-7; V gene: TRBV10-3; clone size: once; CDR3 protein: CAISDTLAGGTYEQYF; CDR3 DNA: TGTGCCATCAGTGACACTCTGGCAGGGGGGACCTACGAGCAGTACTTC
D gene: NA; J gene: TRBJ1-1; V gene: TRBV2; clone size: NA; CDR3 protein: CASSASRGAGTEAFF; CDR3 DNA: TGTGCCAGCAGTGCCTCGCGGGGGGCCGGCACTGAAGCTTTCTTT
D gene: TRBD2; J gene: TRBJ2-5; V gene: TRBV28; clone size: few; CDR3 protein: CASSLPSGSGKTQYF; CDR3 DNA: TGTGCCAGCAGCCTTCCTAGCGGGAGTGGAAAGACCCAGTACTTC
D gene: TRBD2; J gene: TRBJ2-5; V gene: TRBV19; clone size: NA; CDR3 protein: CASSTSLGGQETQYF; CDR3 DNA: TGTGCCAGTAGCACCTCTCTGGGAGGGCAAGAGACCCAGTACTTC
D gene: NA; J gene: TRBJ1-2; V gene: TRBV6-1; clone size: NA; CDR3 protein: CASSRAGNYGYTF; CDR3 DNA: TGTGCCAGCAGTCGGGCAGGGAACTATGGCTACACCTTC
D gene: TRBD1; J gene: TRBJ2-7; V gene: TRBV15; clone size: NA; CDR3 protein: CATSRDQGVYEQYF; CDR3 DNA: TGTGCCACCAGCAGAGATCAGGGGGTCTACGAGCAGTACTTC
D gene: NA; J gene: TRBJ1-5; V gene: TRBV2; clone size: NA; CDR3 protein: CASSPAEGSGNQPQHF; CDR3 DNA: TGTGCCAGCAGTCCGGCAGAGGGATCTGGCAATCAGCCCCAGCATTTT
D gene: NA; J gene: TRBJ1-2; V gene: TRBV30; clone size: NA; CDR3 protein: CAVLARGPGYTF; CDR3 DNA: TGTGCCGTACTCGCCAGGGGCCCTGGCTACACCTTC
D gene: TRBD2; J gene: TRBJ2-7; V gene: TRBV15; clone size: NA; CDR3 protein: CATSRVTSGRGEQYF; CDR3 DNA: TGTGCCACCAGCAGAGTCACTAGCGGGAGAGGCGAGCAGTACTTC
D gene: TRBD2; J gene: TRBJ2-4; V gene: TRBV10-3; clone size: NA; CDR3 protein: CACGGEREINIQYF; CDR3 DNA: TGTGCCTGTGGGGGGGAGCGGGAGATAAACATTCAGTACTTC
D gene: TRBD1; J gene: TRBJ1-2; V gene: TRBV28; clone size: NA; CDR3 protein: CASSLLTGSYGYTF; CDR3 DNA: TGTGCCAGCAGTTTACTGACAGGGTCCTATGGCTACACCTTC
D gene: NA; J gene: TRBJ2-7; V gene: TRBV5-4; clone size: NA; CDR3 protein: CASSPEVGGDYEQYF; CDR3 DNA: TGTGCCAGCAGCCCCGAGGTGGGAGGAGACTACGAGCAGTACTTC
D gene: NA; J gene: TRBJ2-1; V gene: TRBV25-1; clone size: NA; CDR3 protein: CASSESMHGRIDEQFF; CDR3 DNA: TGTGCCAGCAGTGAATCTATGCACGGGAGAATCGATGAGCAGTTCTTC
D gene: TRBD2; J gene: TRBJ2-2; V gene: TRBV4-1; clone size: NA; CDR3 protein: CASSQDFLAGYMTGELFF; CDR3 DNA: TGCGCCAGCAGCCAAGATTTTTTAGCGGGATATATGACCGGGGAGCTGTTTTTT
D gene: TRBD1; J gene: TRBJ2-7; V gene: TRBV19; clone size: once; CDR3 protein: CASSQPTGGFYEQYF; CDR3 DNA: TGTGCCAGTAGTCAACCGACAGGGGGCTTCTACGAGCAGTACTTC
D gene: TRBD1; J gene: TRBJ1-6; V gene: TRBV19; clone size: NA; CDR3 protein: CASSTFTGGNCSPLHF; CDR3 DNA: TGTGCCAGTAGTACGTTCACAGGGGGCAATTGTTCACCCCTCCACTTT
D gene: TRBD2; J gene: TRBJ2-7; V gene: TRBV18; clone size: NA; CDR3 protein: CASSPNLAGGWSEQYF; CDR3 DNA: TGTGCCAGCTCACCAAACCTAGCGGGAGGGTGGAGCGAGCAGTACTTC
D gene: NA; J gene: TRBJ1-5; V gene: TRBV18; clone size: NA; CDR3 protein: CASSPFQGGGNQPQHF; CDR3 DNA: TGTGCCAGCTCACCGTTTCAGGGTGGAGGGAATCAGCCCCAGCATTTT
D gene: NA; J gene: TRBJ1-6; V gene: TRBV4-3; clone size: NA; CDR3 protein: CASSQDRSPRDSPLHF; CDR3 DNA: TGCGCCAGCAGCCAAGATCGGTCTCCCAGGGATTCACCCCTCCACTTT
D gene: NA; J gene: TRBJ1-4; V gene: TRBV20-1; clone size: NA; CDR3 protein: CGRGSNEKLFF; CDR3 DNA: TGCGGTCGGGGGTCTAATGAAAAACTGTTTTTT
D gene: NA; J gene: TRBJ2-2; V gene: TRBV5-6; clone size: few; CDR3 protein: CASSFGTGELFF; CDR3 DNA: TGTGCCAGCAGCTTCGGCACCGGGGAGCTGTTTTTT
D gene: NA; J gene: TRBJ2-5; V gene: TRBV19; clone size: once; CDR3 protein: CASSQTGGRETQYF; CDR3 DNA: TGTGCCAGTAGTCAGACTGGGGGGAGAGAGACCCAGTACTTC
D gene: TRBD1; J gene: TRBJ1-2; V gene: TRBV7-9; clone size: NA; CDR3 protein: CASSALTGAQHGYTF; CDR3 DNA: TGTGCCAGCAGCGCCCTGACAGGGGCGCAGCATGGCTACACCTTC
D gene: NA; J gene: TRBJ2-7; V gene: TRBV7-2; clone size: NA; CDR3 protein: CASSSTGTAYEQYF; CDR3 DNA: TGTGCCAGCAGCTCAACAGGGACGGCCTACGAGCAGTACTTC
D gene: NA; J gene: TRBJ1-6; V gene: TRBV28; clone size: NA; CDR3 protein: CASSLPPRRADNSPLHF; CDR3 DNA: TGTGCCAGCAGTTTACCCCCGCGCAGGGCCGACAATTCACCCCTCCACTTT
D gene: TRBD1; J gene: TRBJ1-1; V gene: TRBV18; clone size: NA; CDR3 protein: CASSDRVSVTEAFF; CDR3 DNA: TGTGCCAGCTCAGACAGGGTGTCCGTCACTGAAGCTTTCTTT
D gene: TRBD1; J gene: TRBJ2-3; V gene: TRBV6-5; clone size: once; CDR3 protein: CASSTGDPTDTQYF; CDR3 DNA: TGTGCCAGCAGTACAGGGGACCCCACAGATACGCAGTATTTT
D gene: NA; J gene: TRBJ2-7; V gene: TRBV7-8; clone size: NA; CDR3 protein: CASSLAGELGEQYF; CDR3 DNA: TGTGCCAGCAGCTTAGCCGGGGAGCTGGGTGAGCAGTACTTC
D gene: TRBD1; J gene: TRBJ2-3; V gene: TRBV27; clone size: NA; CDR3 protein: CASSFAGQGTLDTQYF; CDR3 DNA: TGTGCCAGCAGTTTCGCCGGACAGGGTACGCTGGATACGCAGTATTTT
D gene: TRBD2; J gene: TRBJ2-3; V gene: TRBV5-4; clone size: NA; CDR3 protein: CASNNRTSGRGFTDTQYF; CDR3 DNA: TGTGCCAGCAACAATAGGACTAGCGGGAGAGGTTTCACAGATACGCAGTATTTT
D gene: NA; J gene: TRBJ2-5; V gene: TRBV5-1; clone size: NA; CDR3 protein: CASSWDIQETQYF; CDR3 DNA: TGCGCCAGCAGCTGGGACATACAAGAGACCCAGTACTTC
D gene: NA; J gene: TRBJ2-7; V gene: TRBV25-1; clone size: NA; CDR3 protein: CASSVEGLNEQYF; CDR3 DNA: TGTGCCAGCAGTGTGGAAGGACTGAACGAGCAGTACTTC
D gene: TRBD2; J gene: TRBJ2-1; V gene: TRBV23-1; clone size: NA; CDR3 protein: CASSQSGTAGGRSNEQFF; CDR3 DNA: TGCGCCAGCAGTCAATCAGGGACAGCGGGGGGTAGGTCTAATGAGCAGTTCTTC
D gene: TRBD2; J gene: TRBJ2-7; V gene: TRBV11-3; clone size: few; CDR3 protein: CASSLAGGPSYEQYF; CDR3 DNA: TGTGCCAGCAGCTTAGCGGGAGGCCCCTCCTACGAGCAGTACTTC
D gene: TRBD1; J gene: TRBJ2-3; V gene: TRBV28; clone size: NA; CDR3 protein: CASSPSTGYGTDTQYF; CDR3 DNA: TGTGCCAGCAGTCCGTCGACAGGGTACGGGACAGATACGCAGTATTTT
D gene: NA; J gene: TRBJ2-7; V gene: TRBV11-3; clone size: NA; CDR3 protein: CASSLVLYEQYF; CDR3 DNA: TGTGCCAGCAGCTTAGTACTGTACGAGCAGTACTTC
D gene: NA; J gene: TRBJ2-1; V gene: TRBV4-2; clone size: NA; CDR3 protein: CASSQLGHRDEQFF; CDR3 DNA: TGTGCCAGCAGCCAGCTCGGACACCGCGATGAGCAGTTCTTC
D gene: NA; J gene: TRBJ1-1; V gene: TRBV2; clone size: NA; CDR3 protein: CASRRTVLNTEAFF; CDR3 DNA: TGTGCCAGCAGACGGACAGTCTTGAACACTGAAGCTTTCTTT
D gene: NA; J gene: TRBJ1-1; V gene: TRBV9; clone size: NA; CDR3 protein: CASSVAGARTEAFF; CDR3 DNA: TGTGCCAGCAGCGTAGCAGGGGCGCGAACTGAAGCTTTCTTT
D gene: NA; J gene: TRBJ1-5; V gene: TRBV19; clone size: NA; CDR3 protein: CASSPLGSGNQPQHF; CDR3 DNA: TGTGCCAGTAGTCCGCTGGGGAGTGGCAATCAGCCCCAGCATTTT
D gene: NA; J gene: TRBJ2-1; V gene: TRBV19; clone size: once; CDR3 protein: CASNVDGEEGNEQFF; CDR3 DNA: TGTGCCAGTAATGTGGACGGGGAGGAAGGCAATGAGCAGTTCTTC
D gene: NA; J gene: TRBJ2-3; V gene: TRBV2; clone size: few; CDR3 protein: CASMISPGADTQYF; CDR3 DNA: TGTGCCAGCATGATCTCCCCCGGTGCAGATACGCAGTATTTT
D gene: NA; J gene: TRBJ2-7; V gene: TRBV7-9; clone size: NA; CDR3 protein: CASSLGGREQYF; CDR3 DNA: TGTGCCAGCAGCTTAGGAGGCCGCGAGCAGTACTTC
D gene: TRBD1; J gene: TRBJ2-7; V gene: TRBV18; clone size: once; CDR3 protein: CASSPSRKGQSYEQYF; CDR3 DNA: TGTGCCAGCTCACCGTCGAGGAAGGGACAGTCCTACGAGCAGTACTTC
D gene: TRBD2; J gene: TRBJ2-1; V gene: TRBV4-1; clone size: NA; CDR3 protein: CASSQPRTSGYYNEQFF; CDR3 DNA: TGCGCCAGCAGCCAACCCCGGACTAGCGGTTACTACAATGAGCAGTTCTTC
D gene: TRBD1; J gene: TRBJ2-7; V gene: TRBV18; clone size: NA; CDR3 protein: CASSSGTAFTYEQYF; CDR3 DNA: TGTGCCAGCTCGTCCGGGACAGCCTTTACCTACGAGCAGTACTTC
D gene: NA; J gene: TRBJ2-1; V gene: TRBV29-1; clone size: NA; CDR3 protein: CSADSSYNEQFF; CDR3 DNA: TGCAGCGCTGATAGCTCCTACAATGAGCAGTTCTTC
D gene: NA; J gene: TRBJ2-3; V gene: TRBV5-4; clone size: NA; CDR3 protein: CASIRRGGGTDTQYF; CDR3 DNA: TGTGCCAGCATTAGGAGGGGAGGAGGCACAGATACGCAGTATTTT
D gene: NA; J gene: TRBJ1-2; V gene: TRBV10-3; clone size: few; CDR3 protein: CAISGLRAGENGYTF; CDR3 DNA: TGTGCCATCAGTGGGTTACGAGCAGGGGAGAATGGCTACACCTTC
D gene: NA; J gene: TRBJ2-7; V gene: TRBV11-2; clone size: few; CDR3 protein: CASSLVGVRDEQYF; CDR3 DNA: TGTGCCAGCAGCTTAGTCGGGGTGAGGGACGAGCAGTACTTC
D gene: NA; J gene: TRBJ2-1; V gene: TRBV7-3; clone size: NA; CDR3 protein: CASSLYGSLDNEQFF; CDR3 DNA: TGTGCCAGCAGCTTATACGGGAGTCTCGACAATGAGCAGTTCTTC